Presented here are 12 T cell receptor beta chains from one specimen sequenced in a study of spatial heterogeneity in lung cancer. Time point meaning: blood at routine non-recurrence follow-up after resection. Each CDR3 protein gets one entry after TCRdb re-called the 5' RACE reads with MiXCR. This table has around 25,000 distinct CDR3 sequences, 9.7% appearing once. This sample comprised PBMCs, obtained at follow-up. Receptors originate from a male donor with early-stage non-small cell lung cancer.

This clonotype has more than one count but fewer than ten. The V and J genes are TRBV29-1 and TRBJ1-1; D possibly corresponds to TRBD1 (5 bases). CDR3 length: 13 residues. The V gene's germline CDR1 is SQVTM and CDR2 ANQGSEA. V lost 3 bases to trimming and J lost 3 bases, with 11 bases between them. CDR3 coding DNA: TGCAGCGTTGAGGCAGGGATGGACACTGAAGCTTTCTTT. This translates into CSVEAGMDTEAFF.

The table lists this clonotype with a few counts. The rearrangement uses TRBV5-6 and TRBJ2-6; D gene unclear. Looked up from germline, CDR1 is SGHDT and CDR2 is YYEEEE. Trimming left V 3 bases short and J 4 bases short, with 5 bases between. CDR3 size: 13 residues. CDR3 DNA sequence: TGTGCCAGCAGCTCGCCAGGGGCCAACGTCCTGACTTTC. Amino acids: CASSSPGANVLTF.

This clonotype was counted many times. The V gene is TRBV4-1, the J gene TRBJ2-1; TRBD1 agrees at 8 bases. Germline trimming cut 6 bases from V and 0 bases from J; bases unmatched to any gene: 7. Germline V gene data show CDR1 as MGHRA and CDR2 as YSYEKL. The CDR3 runs to 16 residues. CDR3 coding DNA: TGCGCCAGCAGACAATTAGACAGGGGCTCCTACAATGAGCAGTTCTTC. Translating it yields CASRQLDRGSYNEQFF.

This clonotype has just a few counts. This rearrangement joins TRBV15 to TRBJ1-6; tentative D call: TRBD1 (6 bases). The CDR3 loop spans 14 amino acids. The V end was cut by 5 bases, the J end by 12 bases, with 17 bases between. From germline, CDR1 is LNHNV and CDR2 YYDKDF (reference sequence). The CDR3 nucleotides are TGTGCCACCAGCGAAAATTCACAGGGTTTACCCCTCCACTTT. Translated, it gives CATSENSQGLPLHF.

There are a few counts of this clonotype. This rearrangement joins TRBV4-1 to TRBJ2-7; 13 nucleotides agree with TRBD2. CDR3 length equals 17 residues. In germline, CDR1 is MGHRA, CDR2 YSYEKL. The trim removed 0 bases at V and 2 bases at J, leaving 4 bases unmatched. The CDR3 spells CASSQEGLAGRTYEQYF. The DNA for the CDR3 is TGCGCCAGCAGCCAAGAGGGACTAGCGGGACGGACCTACGAGCAGTACTTC.

This clonotype has a handful of counts. The gene calls are TRBV4-1 and TRBJ2-7, with TRBD1 matching over 7 bases. The CDR3 spans 15 residues. The V gene's germline CDR1 is MGHRA and CDR2 YSYEKL. Germline trimming cut 4 bases from V and 5 bases from J; bases unmatched to any gene: 11. The CDR3 loop reads CASSRTDRAVDEQYF. The CDR3 bases are TGCGCCAGCAGCCGGACCGACAGGGCTGTCGACGAGCAGTACTTC.

This clonotype was seen a few times. The chain is built from TRBV7-9 and TRBJ2-7, with D perhaps being TRBD1 or TRBD2 (5 bases each). Trimming left V 4 bases short and J 2 bases short, with 15 bases between. The length of the CDR3 is 15 residues. Looked up from germline, CDR1 is SEHNR and CDR2 is FQNEAQ (reference sequence). CDR3 loop: CASSSRRDGTYEQYF. In nucleotides, the CDR3 is TGTGCCAGCAGCTCGCGCCGGGACGGTACCTACGAGCAGTACTTC.

V and J are TRBV5-1 and TRBJ1-5; TRBD1 might be the D (6 bases). CDR3 length equals 14 residues. CDR1 is SGHRS, CDR2 YFSETQ, per germline. V lost 2 bases and J lost 5, with 11 bases in between. The CDR3 loop reads CASSLQGGDQPQHF. For the CDR3, the DNA is TGCGCCAGCAGCTTACAGGGAGGGGATCAGCCCCAGCATTTT.

The rearrangement uses TRBV6-1 and TRBJ2-7, with D possibly being TRBD1 (5 bases). CDR1 is MNHNS, CDR2 SASEGT, per germline. This CDR3 spans 15 amino acids. V dropped 5 bases and J dropped 0 bases, with 14 bases sitting between them. CDR3 nucleotide sequence: TGTGCCAGCAGTCCCGGCAGGGCACCCTCCTACGAGCAGTACTTC. Amino acid sequence: CASSPGRAPSYEQYF.

CDR3 residues: CASSLDGHTRETQYF. The CDR3 region has the DNA TGTGCCAGCAGTTTAGACGGACACACTCGAGAGACCCAGTACTTC. This rearrangement joins TRBV28 to TRBJ2-5, with D maybe TRBD1 (5 bases). Deletions cut 2 bases from V and 4 bases from J, with 14 bases between. The CDR3 is 15 residues long. Germline CDR1 reads MDHEN; CDR2 reads SYDVKM.

This clonotype occurred many times. For the CDR3, the DNA is TGCGCCAGCAGCAGGGGGGCCGAGCAGTACTTC. This translates into CASSRGAEQYF. The chain couples TRBV4-1 to TRBJ2-7; D tentatively reads TRBD1 or TRBD2 (6 bases each). From germline, CDR1 is MGHRA and CDR2 YSYEKL. The length of the CDR3 is 11 residues. V was cut by 5 bases and J by 6 bases, with 8 bases left in between.

This clonotype was found a few times. The genes are TRBV20-1 and TRBJ2-7; D might be TRBD2 (6 bases). The germline CDR1 and CDR2 sequences are DFQATT and SNEGSKA (reference sequence). V lost 7 bases and J 0 bases, leaving 13 bases between the germline ends. The CDR3 has 13 amino acids. CDR3 DNA sequence: TGCAGTGTTAGGCGGGGCAGCTCCTACGAGCAGTACTTC. Translation: CSVRRGSSYEQYF.